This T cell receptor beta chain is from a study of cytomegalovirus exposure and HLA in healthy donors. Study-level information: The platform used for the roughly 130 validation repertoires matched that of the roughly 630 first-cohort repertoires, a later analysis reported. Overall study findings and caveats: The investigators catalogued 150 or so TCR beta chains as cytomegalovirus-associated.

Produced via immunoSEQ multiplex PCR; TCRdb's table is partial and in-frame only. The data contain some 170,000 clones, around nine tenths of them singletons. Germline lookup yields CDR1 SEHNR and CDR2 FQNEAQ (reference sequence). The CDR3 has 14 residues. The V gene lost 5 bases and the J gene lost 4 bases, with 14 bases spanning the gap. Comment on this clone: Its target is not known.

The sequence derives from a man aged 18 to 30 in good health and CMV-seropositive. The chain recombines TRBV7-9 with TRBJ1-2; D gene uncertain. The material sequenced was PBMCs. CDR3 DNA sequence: TGTGCCAGCAGCCCTCTACTCGGACTCTATGGCTACACCTTC. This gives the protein CASSPLLGLYGYTF.